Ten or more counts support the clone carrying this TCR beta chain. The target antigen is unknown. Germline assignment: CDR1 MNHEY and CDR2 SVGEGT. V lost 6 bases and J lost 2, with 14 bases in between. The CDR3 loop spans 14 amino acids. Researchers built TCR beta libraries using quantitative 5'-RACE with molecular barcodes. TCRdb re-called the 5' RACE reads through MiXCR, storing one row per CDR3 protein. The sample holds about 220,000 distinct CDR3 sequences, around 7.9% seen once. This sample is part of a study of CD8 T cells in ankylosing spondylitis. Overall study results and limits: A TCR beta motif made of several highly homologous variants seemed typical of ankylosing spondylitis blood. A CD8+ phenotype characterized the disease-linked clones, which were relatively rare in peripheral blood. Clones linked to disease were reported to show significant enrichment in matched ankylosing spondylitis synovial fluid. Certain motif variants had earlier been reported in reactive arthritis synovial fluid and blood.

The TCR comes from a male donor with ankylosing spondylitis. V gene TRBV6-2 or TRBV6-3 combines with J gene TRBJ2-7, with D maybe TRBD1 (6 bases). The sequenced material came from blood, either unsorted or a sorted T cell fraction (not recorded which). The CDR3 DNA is TGTGCCAGCAGCTCCTACGGACAGACCTACGAGCAGTACTTC. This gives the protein CASSSYGQTYEQYF.